This TCR beta chain was identified in a study of blood T cells in healthy people across ages. Overall study results and limits: Donors of long life had a larger count of naive CD4+ cells and greater diversity than aged donors. There was a strong correlation between TCR beta diversity and naive T cell percentage.

For every donor, a draw yielded ten milliliters of peripheral blood. In each sample, at least 6 million PBMCs were isolated. A sample-barcoded 5' primer and a J-beta primer mix were used in a second PCR of about 7 to 12 cycles. Via MiXCR, TCRdb re-called the 5' RACE reads, giving one row per CDR3 protein. The data hold roughly 680,000 distinct CDR3 sequences, with about 52% observed a single time. For this clonotype: Its antigen is currently unknown.

CDR1 and CDR2 (germline): LGHDT, YNNKEL (reference sequence). The V end was cut by 3 bases, the J end by 13 bases, with 16 bases between. The CDR3 length is 13 residues. This receptor was obtained from a woman aged 55-70 years in good health. V and J are TRBV3-1 and TRBJ2-4; D may correspond to TRBD1 or TRBD2 (5 bases each). Material: blood. This CDR3 reads CASSHHDRGGQYF. The CDR3 nucleotides are TGTGCCAGCAGCCACCACGACCGGGGCGGGCAGTACTTC. Complete variable domain (other parts from reference TRBV3-1 and TRBJ2-4): DTAVSQTPKYLVTQMGNDKSIKCEQNLGHDTMYWYKQDSKKFLKIMFSYNNKELIINETVPNRFSPKSPDKAHLNLHINSLELGDSAVYFCASSHHDRGGQYFGAGTRLSVL.